A single sample is the source of the 9 T cell receptor beta chains below, sequenced in a study of post-analysis software for immune sequencing data. Study outcomes and limitations: Controls had lower frequencies than patients of five TRBV segments, which included TRBV5-6, TRBV5-1 and TRBV20-1.

Presence of unique molecular identifiers characterized the TCR beta cDNA libraries. TCRdb independently ran MiXCR on the PCR reads; one entry per CDR3 protein. There are about 820,000 distinct CDR3 sequences in the sample; around 53% occur only once, and approximately 4.5% lies in the top ten. No antigen has been assigned to these receptors. The sample consisted of blood. These TCRs come from a girl aged 5-17 years with multiple sclerosis.

This clonotype was seen more than once but under ten times. This sequence joins TRBV20-1 and TRBJ2-7; D is possibly TRBD1 or TRBD2 (5 bases each). This CDR3 region has 13 residues. The germline CDR1 and CDR2 sequences are DFQATT and SNEGSKA (reference sequence). Deletions cut 2 bases from V and 2 bases from J, with 10 bases between. In DNA form, the CDR3 reads TGCAGTGCTAGAAGAGGGGCTCCCTACGAGCAGTACTTC. Its translation: CSARRGAPYEQYF.

V gene TRBV12-3 or TRBV12-4 combines with J gene TRBJ2-5, with D possibly matching TRBD2 (5 bases). V lost 2 bases to trimming and J lost 1 base, with 11 bases between them. The CDR3 consists of 15 residues. The DNA of the CDR3 is TGTGCCAGCAGTTTATGGATAGGAGGCCAAGAGACCCAGTACTTC. This translates into CASSLWIGGQETQYF.

This clonotype occurred a few times. This chain uses TRBV7-9 with TRBJ2-7; D assignment may be TRBD1 or TRBD2 (5 bases each). V shed 5 bases and J shed 0 bases, with 14 bases lying between them. This CDR3 spans 15 amino acids. Germline-derived CDR1 and CDR2 are SEHNR and FQNEAQ (reference sequence). This CDR3 reads CASSVGPLSSYEQYF. In DNA form, the CDR3 reads TGTGCCAGCAGCGTGGGACCCCTGAGCTCCTACGAGCAGTACTTC.

This sequence joins TRBV5-1 and TRBJ2-7; D unresolved. CDR1 and CDR2 (germline): SGHRS, YFSETQ. The germline V and J ends were trimmed by 4 bases and 0 bases, with 11 bases remaining between them. The CDR3 extends over 14 amino acids. CDR3 in amino acids: CASSLDSLSYEQYF. The DNA for the CDR3 is TGCGCCAGCAGCCTCGACTCCCTCTCCTACGAGCAGTACTTC.

This chain uses TRBV12-3 or TRBV12-4 with TRBJ2-1; unclear D gene. V was clipped by 6 bases and J by 6 bases, with 9 bases between them. CDR3 length: 12 amino acids. The CDR3, as DNA: TGTGCCAGCAGACCAGGAATCAATGAGCAGTTCTTC. Amino acids: CASRPGINEQFF.

This clonotype was seen a single time. V usage is TRBV25-1 and J usage is TRBJ1-2; 11 nucleotides align to TRBD1. V dropped 5 bases and J dropped 5; count of bases not matched to a gene: 10. The CDR3 spans 16 residues. Germline CDR1 MGHDK, CDR2 SYGVNS. The CDR3 loop is CASSPPGTGGQYGYTF. The CDR3, as DNA: TGTGCCAGCAGTCCACCCGGGACAGGGGGGCAGTATGGCTACACCTTC.

The chain couples TRBV14 to TRBJ1-2; 8 bases are shared with TRBD1. Germline assignment: CDR1 SGHDN and CDR2 FVKESK. The trim removed 4 bases at V and 12 bases at J, leaving 7 bases unmatched. This CDR3 is 12 amino acids long. The DNA of the CDR3 is TGTGCCAGCAGCCGGACAGGGTTGAACCACACCTTC. Residues: CASSRTGLNHTF.

This clonotype has a handful of counts. The chain couples TRBV7-6 to TRBJ2-6, with D possibly TRBD2 on 5 matching bases. This CDR3 region has 16 residues. Germline V gene sequence: CDR1 SGHVS, CDR2 FNYEAQ. V lost 5 bases and J 0 bases, leaving 11 bases between the germline ends. This chain's CDR3 is CASSPAGASGANVLTF. In nucleotides, the CDR3 is TGTGCCAGCAGCCCTGCGGGTGCCTCTGGGGCCAACGTCCTGACTTTC.

The rearrangement uses TRBV29-1 and TRBJ1-1, with TRBD1 as a possible D gene (5 bases). Germline CDR1 is SQVTM and CDR2 is ANQGSEA. Deletions cut 7 bases from V and 0 bases from J, with 12 bases between. The CDR3 extends over 13 amino acids. CDR3 in DNA: TGCAGCGCCCGGGACGGATTGAACACTGAAGCTTTCTTT. It translates to CSARDGLNTEAFF.